This T cell receptor beta chain was sequenced in a study of T cell responses to AZD1222 COVID-19 vaccine. About the research overall: Analyses pooled second doses at about 4 or about 12 weeks.

Assay: immunoSEQ multiplex PCR; the TCRdb copy retains only in-frame clones and omits some. The repertoire holds 140,000 to 150,000 clones, 85% to 95% seen once, with roughly 9.1% in the top ten. Germline V lookup: CDR1 SGHRS, CDR2 YFSETQ. CDR3 size: 15 residues. The junction had 6 bases not matched to a gene; V was cut back by 1 base and J by 3 bases. Regarding this clone: Antigen: not known.

Study-level results: Repertoires in all cases were sampled only once the peak T cell response had passed. Most donors were white British and more were female, and clonal diversity was possibly underestimated. Increases in Spike-specific TCR breadth and depth were seen after two AZD1222 doses.

This TCR came from an adult in good health. Specimen: peripheral blood, collected on day 0 of AZD1222 vaccination. The chain joins TRBV5-1 to TRBJ2-7; TRBD2 agrees at 8 bases. The DNA for the CDR3 is TGCGCCAGCAGCTTGTCGGGGGGGGCTCGCTACGAGCAGTACTTC. Translation gives CASSLSGGARYEQYF.